This T cell receptor (beta chain) is drawn from a study of shared clonotypes between healthy human individuals. Method: immunoSEQ multiplex PCR; TCRdb's copy keeps in-frame clones and lacks some. The sample records 110,000 or so clones, under 70% being singletons. Details on this clone: The antigen is unknown.

General study findings and limits: The sampled material consisted only of blood, and tissue repertoires are likely to differ.

The sequence was collected from a woman younger than 45 in good health. The sequenced sample consisted of memory CD8+ T cells sorted from blood. The subset is: CD45RO+ cells pooled with CCR7-negative TemRA cells.

The CDR3 here is CASSQDERGEAFF. The CDR3 DNA follows: TGTGCCAGCAGTCAAGATGAAAGAGGAGAAGCTTTCTTT. The rearrangement links TRBV6-1 to TRBJ1-1; no reliable D call. This CDR3 has 13 residues. V lost 5 bases and J 8 bases, leaving 15 bases between the germline ends. CDR1 and CDR2 from the germline V gene are MNHNS and SASEGT.